This T cell receptor (beta chain) was captured by sequencing in a study of blood T cell repertoires in COVID-19. In the study overall: Whether acute or convalescent, the COVID-19 samples came from the United States, Italy and Spain. The cDNA or gDNA used as material had been derived from T cells, B-cell-depleted T cells, or PBMCs.

Original methodology: Estimated nucleated cell counts came from reference gene primer amplification. TCRdb keeps only in-frame clones here, not all; method: immunoSEQ multiplex PCR. V, J and clone size derive from that table, while D and trimming were established from the DNA sequence. The sample holds about 170,000 clones, roughly 86% seen once. Trimming removed 6 bases from V and 3 bases from J, with 17 bases in between. CDR1 is LNHDA, CDR2 SQIVND, per germline (reference sequence). This CDR3 is 15 amino acids long. The origin of this receptor is a woman aged 45-65 years with acute or convalescent COVID-19. The chain uses TRBV19 and TRBJ1-2, with a tentative D call TRBD1 (6 bases). The sample taken for sequencing was peripheral blood. CDR3: CASRGTGMGDYGYTF. Written as DNA, the CDR3 is TGTGCCAGTAGGGGAACAGGGATGGGTGACTATGGCTACACCTTC.